These T cell receptor beta chains were read from a single sample in a study of T cell changes during pregnancy in multiple sclerosis. Libraries were prepared by immunoSEQ multiplex PCR; TCRdb keeps only in-frame clonotypes and omits some of them. The profile covers over 9,000 clones, with roughly 82% appearing a single time and roughly 10% taken by the ten largest. The specimen was CD8+ T cells from peripheral blood mononuclear cells, collected after pregnancy. The receptors here all came from a female donor in good health, enrolled as a control in a pregnancy study. CDR3s include the opening cysteine and the closing phenylalanine or tryptophan. Fields, in order: D gene, V gene, clone size, J gene, CDR3 DNA, CDR3 protein. A D gene is named only where the DNA matches it firmly. A row's size may be missing; if present it is once, few, many or a size class.

>TRBD1|TRBV7-7|-|TRBJ2-5
TGTGCTAGCAGCTTCCCCGCCGTAGGGACAGTACAAGAGACCCAGTACTTC
CASSFPAVGTVQETQYF
>-|TRBV6-6|medium-sized|TRBJ1-1
TGTGCCAGCCAGGATGGACAGAACACTGAAGCTTTCTTT
CASQDGQNTEAFF
>-|TRBV28|-|TRBJ2-5
TGTGCCAGCAGTGGGCCATACTTCCAAGAGACCCAGTACTTC
CASSGPYFQETQYF
>-|TRBV28|-|TRBJ2-7
TGTGCCAGCAGTTTACCGACAGCTGCGAATTCCTACGAGCAGTACTTC
CASSLPTAANSYEQYF
>-|TRBV28|once|TRBJ2-1
TGTGCCAGCAGTTTAGAGGGGGAGGGACTCTTCAACAATGAGCAGTTCTTC
CASSLEGEGLFNNEQFF
>-|TRBV11-2|-|TRBJ2-3
TGTGCCAGCAGCTGGAAGTATCGGGGGACAGATACGCAGTATTTT
CASSWKYRGTDTQYF
>-|TRBV2|-|TRBJ1-5
TGTGCCAGCAGGGAGATCGGGGGGCTAAATCAGCCCCAGCATTTT
CASREIGGLNQPQHF
>-|TRBV5-1|-|TRBJ1-3
TGCGCCAGCACGTACGGGGGGGGCGCCTATCTCCCAAGGGCCGATCAGGCAGGAAACACCATATATTTT
CASTYGGGAYLPRADQAGNTIYF
>-|TRBV7-9|-|TRBJ1-2
TGTGCCAGCAGCATTGACAGTTATGGCTACACCTTC
CASSIDSYGYTF
>-|TRBV19|few|TRBJ2-7
TGTGCCAGTAGTATTACGGGGGTGGACGAGCAGTACTTC
CASSITGVDEQYF
>TRBD2|TRBV18|-|TRBJ2-5
TGTGCCAGCTCACCACCAATGGGGGGGCAAGAGACCCAGTACTTC
CASSPPMGGQETQYF
>-|TRBV27|-|TRBJ1-5
TGTGCCAGCAGTTTAGGAGGGTATAGCAATCAGCCCCAGCATTTT
CASSLGGYSNQPQHF
>-|TRBV5-5|-|TRBJ1-2
TGTGCCAGCAGCTTGCGGATATGGACACAAGAAGGGGGCTACACCTTC
CASSLRIWTQEGGYTF
>TRBD1|TRBV6-1|once|TRBJ2-5
TGTGCCAGCAGTGGGACAGGGGAAGTGGCGACCCAGTACTTC
CASSGTGEVATQYF
>TRBD2|TRBV5-6|-|TRBJ2-5
TGTGCCAGCAGCTTACCGGGACTAGTAAAAGAGACCCAGTACTTC
CASSLPGLVKETQYF
>-|TRBV7-9|-|TRBJ1-3
TGTGCCAGCAGCCTAGGTCCCTTTGGAAACACCATATATTTT
CASSLGPFGNTIYF
>TRBD2|TRBV4-2|-|TRBJ2-1
TGTGCCAGCAGCCAAGAGGCGGGAGGGCCCTACAATGAGCAGTTCTTC
CASSQEAGGPYNEQFF
>TRBD2|TRBV4-3|once|TRBJ2-5
TGCGCCAGCAGCCAACTACTAGCGGGAGGCGAGACCCAGTACTTC
CASSQLLAGGETQYF
>TRBD2|TRBV7-6|-|TRBJ2-2
TGTGCCAGCAGCCAAGGAAGACTAGCGGGAGGGTTTTTCGGGGAGCTGTTTTTT
CASSQGRLAGGFFGELFF
>-|TRBV7-8|-|TRBJ2-7
TGTGCCAGCAGCTCCCCTCCCGGGGAGCAGTACTTC
CASSSPPGEQYF
>TRBD1|TRBV4-1|-|TRBJ1-1
TGCGCCAGCAGCCTTAGCCCCGGGACAGTGAACACTGAAGCTTTCTTT
CASSLSPGTVNTEAFF
>TRBD2|TRBV7-3|-|TRBJ2-7
TGTGCCAGCAGCTTAAGTGGTAGCGGGGGACACGAGCAGTACTTC
CASSLSGSGGHEQYF
>-|TRBV7-9|-|TRBJ1-2
TGTGCCAGCACCGAGGCGGGGTATGGCTACACCTTC
CASTEAGYGYTF
>TRBD1|TRBV19|medium-sized|TRBJ1-2
TGTGCCAAGGGACGGGACAGTAACTATGGCTACACCTTC
CAKGRDSNYGYTF
>TRBD2|TRBV28|once|TRBJ2-3
TGTGCCAGCAGTCCCACCGGGACTAGCGGGAGGGAGGCCCCAGATACGCAGTATTTT
CASSPTGTSGREAPDTQYF
>TRBD2|TRBV30|-|TRBJ2-3
TGTGCCTGGAGAGGGCCCAGCCCGGGACTAGCGGGAGTTTTAGATACGCAGTATTTT
CAWRGPSPGLAGVLDTQYF
>TRBD1|TRBV7-9|-|TRBJ2-7
TGTGCCAGCAGCCCGGGGACAGGGAGGTACGAGCAGTACTTC
CASSPGTGRYEQYF
>TRBD1|TRBV5-6|-|TRBJ1-3
TGTGCCAGCAGCCCAGGGGGGATGTTTGGAAACACCATATATTTT
CASSPGGMFGNTIYF
>-|TRBV6-4|few|TRBJ2-2
TGTGCCAGCAGTGACGGGGGCGGGAACACCGGGGAGCTGTTTTTT
CASSDGGGNTGELFF
>TRBD2|TRBV5-4|once|TRBJ2-3
TGTGCCAGCAGCTGGGGGGGTAGCATGTACTCGCAGTATTTT
CASSWGGSMYSQYF
>-|TRBV19|once|TRBJ1-1
TGTGCCAGTAGTATTTTGCGGGAAGCTTTCTTT
CASSILREAFF
>TRBD1|TRBV6-5|-|TRBJ1-4
TGTGCCAGCAGTCGCGGACAGGGTTACGAAAAACTGTTTTTT
CASSRGQGYEKLFF
>-|TRBV7-9|-|TRBJ2-1
-
CASSLGDFGNEQFF
>-|TRBV4-1|-|TRBJ1-5
TGCGCCAGCAGCCCGACCGGGTCTCAGAATCAGCCCCAGCATTTT
CASSPTGSQNQPQHF
>TRBD1|TRBV28|-|TRBJ1-1
TGTGCCAGCAGTCTGACAGGGCTAGGCACTGAAGCTTTCTTT
CASSLTGLGTEAFF
>-|TRBV5-4|-|TRBJ2-7
TGTGCCAGCACTCAGGGGGGCGGCTTGAGCTCCTACGAGCAGTACTTC
CASTQGGGLSSYEQYF
>TRBD1|TRBV19|-|TRBJ2-7
TGTGCCAGTACCCCGGGACAGAACTACGAGCAGTACTTC
CASTPGQNYEQYF
>-|TRBV10-3|-|TRBJ1-2
TGTGCCATCAGTGAGTCAGCCCCAAACTATGGCTACACCTTC
CAISESAPNYGYTF
>TRBD2|TRBV5-1|once|TRBJ2-7
TGCGCCAGCAGCATAGGACTAGCGGAGTCATGGGAGCAGTACTTC
CASSIGLAESWEQYF
>TRBD1|TRBV19|medium-sized|TRBJ1-2
TGTGCCAGTAGTCACAGGGGTGACTATGGCTACACCTTC
CASSHRGDYGYTF
>-|TRBV4-3|medium-sized|TRBJ2-1
TGCGCCAGCAGCCAAGAATTCGCTAGCCCGAATGAGCAGTTCTTC
CASSQEFASPNEQFF
>-|TRBV10-3|-|TRBJ2-7
TGTGCCATCAGTGGGGAGGAAATCACCTACGAGCAGTACTTC
CAISGEEITYEQYF
>TRBD1|TRBV6-4|few|TRBJ2-1
TGTGCCAGCAGTGACGGGGACAGCAATGAGCAGTTCTTC
CASSDGDSNEQFF
>TRBD1|TRBV28|-|TRBJ2-5
TGTGCCAGCAGTTCCGACAGGGGCGGGGAGTCCCAAGAGACCCAGTACTTC
CASSSDRGGESQETQYF
>TRBD1|TRBV5-4|-|TRBJ2-1
TGTGCCAGCAGCCTGGGTACAGGGGGCTACAATGAGCAGTTCTTC
CASSLGTGGYNEQFF
>-|TRBV21-1|-|TRBJ2-1
TGTGCCAGCAGCAAAGCCGTCCCAGCGGGGGGAGGCAATGAGCAGTTCTTC
CASSKAVPAGGGNEQFF
>-|TRBV7-3|-|TRBJ2-3
TGTGCCAGCAGCTTAGAGGTCAACACAGATACGCAGTATTTT
CASSLEVNTDTQYF
>TRBD1|TRBV28|-|TRBJ1-4
TGTGCCAGCAGTCAGCTACGACAGGGGGCAGAGGAAAAACTGTTTTTT
CASSQLRQGAEEKLFF
>-|TRBV30|few|TRBJ1-1
TGTGCCTGGGACATACAGGGTCGGACTGAAGCTTTCTTT
CAWDIQGRTEAFF
>-|TRBV4-2|-|TRBJ1-1
TGTGCCAGCAGCTTGGCAGGCAACACTGAAGCTTTCTTT
CASSLAGNTEAFF
>TRBD2|TRBV6-4|-|TRBJ2-1
TGTGCCAGCAGTGTACTAGCGGGGGGTTATGAGCAGTTCTTC
CASSVLAGGYEQFF
>-|TRBV27|few|TRBJ2-3
TGTGCCAGCAGTTATGTAGGGGGTGGATATACGCAGTATTTT
CASSYVGGGYTQYF
>-|TRBV27|once|TRBJ2-1
TGTGCCAGCAGTCGCCGCACGAGCGAGCGAGAGCAGTTCTTC
CASSRRTSEREQFF